The 28 T cell receptor beta chains below come from one sample, sequenced in a study of identical twins. TCRdb reprocessed the 5' RACE reads with MiXCR, giving one entry per CDR3 protein. The repertoire holds 1.5 million or so distinct CDR3 sequences, with about 30% as singletons. Sequencing was carried out using cord blood. The receptor set was obtained from a newborn girl in good health.

This clonotype was detected only a few times. The chain couples TRBV5-1 to TRBJ2-5; the D gene is possibly TRBD1 (5 bases). Germline CDR1 and CDR2: SGHRS and YFSETQ. The CDR3 loop spans 15 amino acids. Between the trimmed V and J ends, which lost 1 base and 4 bases, there was a span of 14 bases. DNA for the CDR3: TGCGCCAGCAGCTTGTGGGAACCGACAGCAGAGACCCAGTACTTC. It codes for CASSLWEPTAETQYF.

A note on this clonotype: A read error is likely, as this CDR3 ends without the conserved phenylalanine or tryptophan. This chain uses TRBV20-1 with TRBJ2-1; no reliable D call. Deletions cut 3 bases from V and 8 bases from J, with 17 bases between. This CDR3 region has 14 residues. The germline gives CDR1 DFQATT, CDR2 SNEGSKA (reference sequence). The CDR3 nucleotides are TGCAGTGCTAGTATGAGAAGGCAGCTCCATGAGCAGTTCTTA. It encodes CSASMRRQLHEQFL.

This clonotype was detected a few times. This chain connects TRBV18 to TRBJ1-2; D is possibly TRBD1 (5 bases). The CDR3 covers 14 residues. From germline, CDR1 is KGHSH and CDR2 LQKENI. The V end lost 6 bases, the J end lost 8 bases, and 19 bases lay between the germline ends. CDR3 region: CASSPRRGPRGYTF. The CDR3 region has the DNA TGTGCCAGCTCCCCAAGAAGGGGCCCGAGAGGCTACACCTTC.

The chain carries TRBV3-1 and TRBJ2-7; no clear D. Trimming removed 0 bases from V and 3 bases from J, with 9 bases in between. Germline-derived CDR1 and CDR2 are LGHDT and YNNKEL (reference sequence). The CDR3 loop spans 14 amino acids. The CDR3 spells CASSQEFWNYEQYF. In nucleotides, the CDR3 is TGTGCCAGCAGCCAAGAGTTTTGGAACTACGAGCAGTACTTC.

This clonotype was seen a few times. This chain uses TRBV7-8 with TRBJ1-2, with no clear D. V lost 2 bases and J lost 3, with 7 bases in between. This CDR3 is 13 amino acids long. Germline assignment: CDR1 SGHVS and CDR2 FQNEAQ. DNA for the CDR3: TGTGCCAGCAGCTTATATTTTTACTATGGCTACACCTTC. Residues: CASSLYFYYGYTF.

Comment on this clonotype: A single base separates this from a much larger clone, so it may be a read error. This rearrangement joins TRBV12-3 or TRBV12-4 to TRBJ2-3; a weak D match, TRBD1 (7 bases). Trimming shortened V by 5 bases and J by 4 bases, and 19 bases separated the two germline ends. This CDR3 region has 16 residues. The CDR3 loop reads CASSRNRGGGSDTQYF. CDR3 coding DNA: TGTGCCAGCAGTCGAAACAGGGGTGGAGGGTCAGATACGCAGTATTTT.

CDR3: CSARLTGAFNEQFF. In nucleotides, the CDR3 is TGCAGTGCTAGGCTGACCGGAGCCTTTAATGAGCAGTTCTTC. The chain combines TRBV20-1 with TRBJ2-1; D not resolved. V lost 3 bases and J 7 bases, leaving 16 bases between the germline ends. Germline loops: CDR1 DFQATT, CDR2 SNEGSKA (reference sequence). The CDR3 runs to 14 residues.

A few counts support this clonotype. The V call is TRBV24-1, the J call TRBJ2-4; D is unclear. Germline CDR1 and CDR2: KGHDR and SFDVKD. The CDR3 sequence is 15 residues long. Deletions cut 1 base from V and 4 bases from J, with 10 bases between. In DNA, the CDR3 is TGTGCCACCAGTGATTTTCGGCCCAGAAAAAACATTCAGTACTTC. Protein product: CATSDFRPRKNIQYF.

This clonotype was counted between two and nine times. The chain is built from TRBV14 and TRBJ1-1; D unclear. The CDR3 is made up of 17 amino acids. Trimming removed 1 base at V and 1 base at J, with 16 bases between. Germline assignment: CDR1 SGHDN and CDR2 FVKESK. The CDR3 here is CASSQAGWRQRNTEAFF. In nucleotides, the CDR3 is TGTGCCAGCAGCCAAGCGGGGTGGAGGCAGCGGAACACTGAAGCTTTCTTT.

This chain joins TRBV3-1 and TRBJ1-5; D call uncertain. With 2 bases removed from V and 7 bases from J, the gap between germline ends came to 3 bases. The CDR3 has 11 amino acids. CDR1 is LGHDT and CDR2 is YNNKEL in the germline V gene (reference sequence). DNA of the CDR3: TGTGCCAGCAGCCAATCGCAGCCCCAGCATTTT. This encodes CASSQSQPQHF.

Many counts were recorded for this clonotype. The genes are TRBV25-1 and TRBJ1-2; D unclear. The V gene's germline CDR1 is MGHDK and CDR2 SYGVNS. The CDR3 runs to 12 residues. Trimming left V 3 bases short and J 3 bases short, with 5 bases between. CDR3 sequence (DNA): TGTGCCAGCAGTGAGGGTTACTATGGCTACACCTTC. This sequence encodes CASSEGYYGYTF.

This clonotype has only a few counts. The J gene is TRBJ1-2, the V gene TRBV20-1, with 8 bases matching TRBD1. CDR1 is DFQATT, CDR2 SNEGSKA, per germline (reference sequence). V was pared by 6 bases and J by 8 bases, with 11 bases of the junction left unmatched. CDR3 length: 13 amino acids. The CDR3 DNA sequence: TGCAGTGCCCCGGGACAGGATGGAGGGGGCTACACCTTC. Translated, it gives CSAPGQDGGGYTF.

The gene calls are TRBV4-1 and TRBJ1-1; possibly TRBD1 for D (6 bases). Trimming pared 7 bases from V and 0 bases from J, leaving 12 bases between. CDR1 is MGHRA and CDR2 is YSYEKL in the germline V gene. The length of the CDR3 is 14 residues. The CDR3, as DNA: TGCGCCAGCACCCCACAGGGCTTGAACACTGAAGCTTTCTTT. This encodes CASTPQGLNTEAFF.

This clonotype was counted only a few times. The chain couples TRBV9 to TRBJ2-1, with D possibly TRBD2 on 7 matching bases. Trimming removed 1 base at V and 4 bases at J, with 18 bases between. The CDR3 is made up of 17 amino acids. Germline assignment: CDR1 SGDLS and CDR2 YYNGEE. In DNA, the CDR3 is TGTGCCAGCAGCGTAAGGCAGGGGACTATCCAATACAATGAGCAGTTCTTC. It encodes CASSVRQGTIQYNEQFF.

This clonotype has only a few counts. This chain joins TRBV5-6 and TRBJ1-5; TRBD1 matches at 8 bases. Per germline, CDR1 SGHDT and CDR2 YYEEEE. The ends lost 5 bases at V and 2 bases at J; junction bases unmatched: 9. The CDR3 has 16 amino acids. CDR3 nucleotides: TGTGCCAGCAGTTTAGGACAGGGAGGTGGCAATCAGCCCCAGCATTTT. Protein product: CASSLGQGGGNQPQHF.

This chain uses TRBV12-5 with TRBJ2-7; 8 nucleotides line up with TRBD2. Losses at the gene ends were 0 bases for V and 0 bases for J; bases not matched to a gene: 4. Germline assignment: CDR1 LGHNT and CDR2 FRNRAP. The CDR3 loop spans 16 amino acids. CDR3 amino acids: CASGLVLSGDSYEQYF. The CDR3 DNA follows: TGTGCTAGTGGTTTGGTACTTAGCGGGGACTCCTACGAGCAGTACTTC.

The V and J genes are TRBV5-1 and TRBJ2-1, with D perhaps matching TRBD1 (6 bases). In germline, CDR1 is SGHRS, CDR2 YFSETQ. The CDR3 spans 14 residues. V was pared by 0 bases and J by 10 bases, with 14 bases between. In DNA form, the CDR3 reads TGCGCCAGCAGCTTGGCCGGGACAATCTACGAGCAGTTCTTC. Protein product: CASSLAGTIYEQFF. Variable domain in full (rest from reference TRBV5-1 and TRBJ2-1): KAGVTQTPRYLIKTRGQQVTLSCSPISGHRSVSWYQQTPGQGLQFLFEYFSETQRNKGNFPGRFSGRQFSNSRSEMNVSTLELGDSALYLCASSLAGTIYEQFFGPGTRLTVL.

This clonotype came up once. The chain carries TRBV5-6 and TRBJ1-4; D not certain. Germline lookup yields CDR1 SGHDT and CDR2 YYEEEE. With 0 bases removed from V and 6 bases from J, the gap between germline ends came to 18 bases. The CDR3 is 17 residues long. CDR3 sequence: CASSLGPPRPPDEKLFF. DNA of the CDR3: TGTGCCAGCAGCTTGGGACCGCCCCGTCCTCCGGATGAAAAACTGTTTTTT.

This clonotype occurred many times. V gene TRBV5-1 combines with J gene TRBJ2-1; 11 positions agree with TRBD2. The length of the CDR3 is 15 residues. V shed 4 bases, J shed 4 bases, and the junction held 4 bases outside the gene matches. Germline CDR1 is SGHRS and CDR2 is YFSETQ. The CDR3 DNA is TGCGCCAGCAGCACTGGGACTAGCGGTTACAATGAGCAGTTCTTC. Translating it yields CASSTGTSGYNEQFF.

The rearrangement joins TRBV28 to TRBJ1-5, with TRBD1 matching over 10 bases. Germline values: CDR1 MDHEN, CDR2 SYDVKM. The CDR3 has 19 amino acids. V was clipped by 0 bases and J by 4 bases; unmatched bases: 12. The CDR3: CASSLWDLRDRGRNQPQHF. As DNA, the CDR3 is TGTGCCAGCAGTTTATGGGACCTCCGGGACAGGGGTCGTAATCAGCCCCAGCATTTT.

The J gene is TRBJ2-1, the V gene TRBV5-1; D call uncertain. CDR1 is SGHRS and CDR2 is YFSETQ in the germline V gene. V was shortened by 0 bases and J by 3 bases, with 10 bases between the two germline ends. The CDR3 runs 15 residues. Here the CDR3 DNA reads TGCGCCAGCAGCTTGGCTCTAGTAGACTACAATGAGCAGTTCTTC. It encodes CASSLALVDYNEQFF. The full variable domain, its missing parts supplied by reference TRBV5-1 and TRBJ2-1, is KAGVTQTPRYLIKTRGQQVTLSCSPISGHRSVSWYQQTPGQGLQFLFEYFSETQRNKGNFPGRFSGRQFSNSRSEMNVSTLELGDSALYLCASSLALVDYNEQFFGPGTRLTVL.

The rearrangement uses TRBV28 and TRBJ1-1; 8 bases align to TRBD1. After removal of 5 bases from V and 4 bases from J, the junction contained 9 bases not matched to a gene. CDR3 size: 15 residues. The germline V gene encodes CDR1 MDHEN and CDR2 SYDVKM. The CDR3 here is CASSPQGALATEAFF. The CDR3 DNA sequence: TGTGCCAGCAGTCCTCAGGGGGCGTTGGCCACTGAAGCTTTCTTT.

The rearrangement links TRBV28 to TRBJ2-7; perhaps TRBD1 as D (6 bases). Gene TRBJ2-5 matches the end of the DNA better, so the J call may be wrong. Germline values: CDR1 MDHEN, CDR2 SYDVKM. This CDR3 spans 13 amino acids. The chain's CDR3 is CASLTGMGKTQYF. The CDR3 bases are TGTGCCAGCCTTACAGGGATGGGAAAGACCCAGTACTTC.

This clonotype appeared a few times. The V and J genes are TRBV7-2 and TRBJ2-1; D could derive from TRBD1 or TRBD2 (6 bases each). Between the trimmed V and J ends, which lost 4 bases and 8 bases, there was a span of 12 bases. The CDR3 length is 13 residues. In germline, CDR1 is SGHTA, CDR2 FQGNSA. The CDR3 nucleotides read TGTGCCAGCAGCTCCTACGGGGGCTATGAGCAGTTCTTC. Protein sequence: CASSSYGGYEQFF.

The V and J genes are TRBV4-1 and TRBJ2-1, with TRBD2 as a possible D gene (6 bases). CDR1 and CDR2 from the germline V gene are MGHRA and YSYEKL. The CDR3 totals 15 residues. The V end was cut by 0 bases, the J end by 7 bases, with 13 bases between. The DNA for the CDR3 is TGCGCCAGCAGCCAAGATAGTAGGCTAGCGAATGAGCAGTTCTTC. This translates into CASSQDSRLANEQFF.

There are a few counts of this clonotype. This chain's CDR3 is CATSDRGRMYTDTQYF. CDR3 in DNA: TGTGCCACCAGCGATAGGGGACGGATGTACACAGATACGCAGTATTTT. The J gene is TRBJ2-3, the V gene TRBV15; the D call may be TRBD1 or TRBD2 (5 bases each). V lost 5 bases, J lost 2 bases, and 17 bases lay in between. Germline V gene lookup returns CDR1 LNHNV and CDR2 YYDKDF (reference sequence). CDR3 length equals 16 residues.

The chain links TRBV29-1 to TRBJ2-4, with TRBD1 matching 9 bases. TRBJ2-7 explains the end of the DNA better; the J call may be wrong. This CDR3 region has 13 residues. Germline V gene sequence: CDR1 SQVTM, CDR2 ANQGSEA. The CDR3 DNA follows: TGCAGCGTTGGAGGGGGACAGGGCTGCGAGCAGTACTTC. This encodes CSVGGGQGCEQYF.

The rearrangement links TRBV7-2 to TRBJ2-1; 8 bases line up with TRBD1. The CDR3 spans 13 residues. CDR1 is SGHTA, CDR2 FQGNSA, per germline. V shed 11 bases and J 9 bases; nucleotides not matched to a gene: 12. CDR3 nucleotides: TGTGCCTGGACGACAGGGGTTCATACTGAGCAGTTCTTC. It specifies CAWTTGVHTEQFF.